These 31 T cell receptor beta chains came from one sample sequenced in a study of early T cells in non-severe SARS-CoV-2 infection (dated by TCRdb to the early 2020s). The library was prepared using 5' RACE. Sequencing took place on a NextSeq 500. TCRdb's own reprocessing of the public reads used fastp at Q25 and MiXCR and kept productive beta chains. Merged by CDR3 protein, the rows form single entries marked with the most common genes and DNA. A total of tens of thousands of distinct CDR3 sequences appear in this sample, approximately 8% of them only once. Under 4.5% of the sample is in the top ten clones. The source material was whole blood, sampled at baseline. Receptors were obtained from an adult who was a healthcare worker with PCR-confirmed SARS-CoV-2 infection or an uninfected control (not recorded which).

Many counts were recorded for this clonotype. The rearrangement joins TRBV6-5 to TRBJ1-3, with 8 bases that match TRBD1. Looked up from germline, CDR1 is MNHEY and CDR2 is SVGAGI. The V gene end was trimmed by 6 bases and the J gene end by 7 bases; junction bases not matched to a gene: 11. The CDR3 runs 15 residues. CDR3 sequence reads: CASSRTGFGGNTIYF. The DNA for the CDR3 is TGTGCCAGCAGCCGGACAGGGTTTGGGGGTAACACCATATATTTT.

At least ten counts were recorded for this clonotype. The rearrangement uses TRBV12-3 or TRBV12-4 and TRBJ2-7; D unclear. Trimming removed 3 bases from V and 4 bases from J, with 10 bases in between. The CDR3 totals 13 residues. CDR3 loop: CASSFAVDYEQYF. DNA of the CDR3: TGTGCCAGCAGTTTCGCAGTCGATTACGAGCAGTACTTC.

The chain carries TRBV6-1 and TRBJ2-7; 9 nucleotides line up with TRBD1. The germline V gene has CDR1 MNHNS and CDR2 SASEGT. The ends lost 7 bases at V and 3 bases at J; junction bases unmatched: 7. The CDR3 loop spans 14 amino acids. CDR3 amino acids: CASIDRGTDYEQYF. As DNA, the CDR3 is TGTGCCAGCATCGACAGGGGGACGGACTACGAGCAGTACTTC.

This clonotype came up many times. The J gene is TRBJ2-1, the V gene TRBV6-5; 11 bases line up with TRBD1. The J segment lost 5 bases and the V segment lost 2 bases, leaving 2 bases of the junction unmatched. Germline CDR1 reads MNHEY; CDR2 reads SVGAGI. The CDR3 loop spans 15 amino acids. The CDR3 sequence: CASSYRTGGHNEQFF. For the CDR3, the DNA is TGTGCCAGCAGTTACCGGACAGGGGGCCACAATGAGCAGTTCTTC.

This clonotype was seen just once. The rearrangement uses TRBV5-1 and TRBJ1-1, with D uncertain. Germline assignment: CDR1 SGHRS and CDR2 YFSETQ. The germline V and J ends were trimmed by 5 bases and 1 base, with 12 bases remaining between them. The CDR3 totals 14 residues. In DNA, the CDR3 is TGCGCCAGCAGACTGGCGGGTTCGAACACTGAAGCTTTCTTT. It is translated as CASRLAGSNTEAFF.

This clonotype was seen a few times. The chain carries TRBV5-4 and TRBJ1-1; D remains unclear. V dropped 0 bases and J dropped 1 base, with 13 bases sitting between them. This CDR3 comprises 16 residues. Looked up from germline, CDR1 is SGHNT and CDR2 is YYREEE (reference sequence). As DNA, the CDR3 is TGTGCCAGCAGCTTGGCGTATTCGGAGAAGAACACTGAAGCTTTCTTT. Its protein is CASSLAYSEKNTEAFF. The variable domain in full, with the rest retrieved from reference TRBV5-4 and TRBJ1-1, is ETGVTQSPTHLIKTRGQQVTLRCSSQSGHNTVSWYQQALGQGPQFIFQYYREEENGRGNFPPRFSGLQFPNYSSELNVNALELDDSALYLCASSLAYSEKNTEAFFGQGTRLTVV.

The rearrangement uses TRBV19 and TRBJ2-3; 12 bases match TRBD2. V shed 7 bases and J 4 bases; nucleotides not matched to a gene: 6. Germline CDR1 reads LNHDA; CDR2 reads SQIVND (reference sequence). The CDR3 length is 15 residues. CDR3 region: CASKTSGSSPDTQYF. CDR3 nucleotides: TGTGCCAGTAAGACTAGCGGGAGTAGCCCAGATACGCAGTATTTT.

The chain uses TRBV10-2 and TRBJ2-1, with TRBD2 matching 8 bases. CDR1 is WSHSY, CDR2 SAAADI, per germline. V was clipped by 7 bases and J by 6 bases; unmatched bases: 5. The CDR3 is 13 amino acids. The chain's CDR3 is CASKGAGGNEQFF. The DNA of the CDR3 is TGCGCCAGCAAGGGTGCGGGAGGCAATGAGCAGTTCTTC.

The chain employs TRBV5-1 and TRBJ1-1; TRBD1 aligns across 7 bases. Germline loops: CDR1 SGHRS, CDR2 YFSETQ. The CDR3 loop spans 15 amino acids. J gave up 3 bases and V 4 bases, and 9 bases lay outside the gene matches. CDR3 residues: CASSSTGAGDTEAFF. The CDR3 DNA is TGCGCCAGCAGCAGCACAGGGGCCGGGGACACTGAAGCTTTCTTT.

The table lists this clonotype with many counts. The chain carries TRBV7-9 and TRBJ1-1; unclear D gene. V was pared by 0 bases and J by 7 bases, with 9 bases between. The CDR3 totals 13 residues. Germline assignment: CDR1 SEHNR and CDR2 FQNEAQ (reference sequence). The CDR3 sequence: CASSLAAWDEAFF. CDR3 in DNA: TGTGCCAGCAGCTTAGCTGCGTGGGATGAAGCTTTCTTT.

The chain combines TRBV10-2 with TRBJ2-7; 8 bases fit TRBD1. Germline values: CDR1 WSHSY, CDR2 SAAADI. The CDR3 contains 13 residues. The junction had 3 bases not matched to a gene; V was cut back by 2 bases and J by 6 bases. DNA of the CDR3: TGCGCCAGCAGTGAGAAACAGGGGGGCGAGCAGTACTTC. It yields the protein CASSEKQGGEQYF.

The sample holds many counts of this clonotype. The chain links TRBV4-2 to TRBJ2-1; 13 bases line up with TRBD2. CDR1 LGHNA and CDR2 YNFKEQ come from the germline V gene. J gave up 10 bases and V 1 base, and 10 bases lay outside the gene matches. The CDR3 consists of 17 residues. The CDR3 region has the DNA TGTGCCAGCAGCCAAGCCCAACTAGCGGGAGGGGTCAGGGAGCAGTTCTTC. Encoded protein: CASSQAQLAGGVREQFF.

This chain links TRBV7-2 with TRBJ2-1; weak D call: TRBD2 (5 bases). Germline CDR1 reads SGHTA; CDR2 reads FQGNSA. Trimming left V 7 bases short and J 2 bases short, with 18 bases between. The CDR3 covers 16 residues. The CDR3 is CASKYGVTGTYNEQFF. As DNA, the CDR3 is TGTGCCAGCAAATATGGGGTAACGGGGACCTACAATGAGCAGTTCTTC. The full variable domain, its missing parts supplied by reference TRBV7-2 and TRBJ2-1, is GAGVSQSPSNKVTEKGKDVELRCDPISGHTALYWYRQSLGQGLEFLIYFQGNSAPDKSGLPSDRFSAERTGGSVSTLTIQRTQQEDSAVYLCASKYGVTGTYNEQFFGPGTRLTVL.

This clonotype was detected many times. The J gene is TRBJ2-4, the V gene TRBV5-1, with D maybe TRBD2 (6 bases). Trimming shortened V by 0 bases and J by 8 bases, and 18 bases separated the two germline ends. Germline assignment: CDR1 SGHRS and CDR2 YFSETQ. The CDR3 extends over 16 amino acids. The CDR3 nucleotides read TGCGCCAGCAGCTTGGGTAACTTGGGGCCGGGGGACATTCAGTACTTC. Amino acid sequence: CASSLGNLGPGDIQYF.

This chain joins TRBV12-3 or TRBV12-4 and TRBJ2-3, with D hard to call. The CDR3 sequence is 13 residues long. V lost 5 bases, J lost 0 bases, and 6 bases lay in between. CDR3 residues: CASSKTSTDTQYF. CDR3 bases: TGTGCCAGCAGTAAGACTAGCACAGATACGCAGTATTTT.

This clonotype has more than one count but fewer than ten. Germline and junction disagree at one end, which may indicate a read error. The chain is built from TRBV7-7 and TRBJ2-5; TRBD1 matches at 10 bases. The CDR3 extends over 14 amino acids. Germline V gives CDR1 SSHAT, CDR2 FNYEAQ (reference sequence). The CDR3, as DNA: TGTGCTAGCAGCATGACAGGGGGCGGCGGGACCCAGTACTTC. Translating it yields CASSMTGGGGTQYF. Combining the CDR3 with reference TRBV7-7 and TRBJ2-5 gives the whole variable domain GAGVSQSPRYKVTKRGQDVTLRCDPISSHATLYWYQQALGQGPEFLTYFNYEAQPDKSGLPSDRFSAERPEGSISTLTIQRTEQRDSAMYRCASSMTGGGGTQYFGPGTRLLVL.

By frequency in the sample, this clonotype is medium-sized. The gene calls are TRBV6-4 and TRBJ2-6, with a tentative D call TRBD1 (5 bases). The length of the CDR3 is 15 residues. V lost 2 bases to trimming and J lost 0 bases, with 5 bases between them. Germline values: CDR1 MRHNA, CDR2 SNTAGT. Here the CDR3 reads CASSDGHSGANVLTF. The CDR3 DNA reads as TGTGCCAGCAGTGACGGACACTCTGGGGCCAACGTCCTGACTTTC.

V is TRBV3-1 and J is TRBJ1-1; D is unclear. From germline, CDR1 is LGHDT and CDR2 YNNKEL (reference sequence). This CDR3 has 13 residues. V dropped 3 bases and J dropped 2 bases, with 7 bases sitting between them. CDR3 sequence: CASSQDGNTEAFF. The DNA of the CDR3 is TGTGCCAGCAGCCAGGACGGTAACACTGAAGCTTTCTTT.

This chain links TRBV12-3 or TRBV12-4 with TRBJ1-1; 9 bases fit TRBD1. The junction had 8 bases not matched to a gene; V was cut back by 4 bases and J by 5 bases. This CDR3 comprises 15 residues. CDR3 residues: CASSSDRGLRTEAFF. The DNA for the CDR3 is TGTGCCAGCAGTTCGGACAGGGGATTGAGGACTGAAGCTTTCTTT.

The chain is built from TRBV7-3 and TRBJ2-1, with 8 bases that match TRBD1. The CDR3 is made up of 14 amino acids. Germline CDR1 and CDR2: SGHTA and FQGTGA. Trimming took 4 bases from V and 9 from J; bases not matched to a gene: 8. CDR3 sequence reads: CASSSLGQGSEQFF. CDR3 in DNA: TGTGCCAGCAGCTCTCTCGGACAGGGTAGTGAGCAGTTCTTC.

A note on this clonotype: A read error may produce the germline difference seen at one junction end. V is TRBV2 and J is TRBJ2-4, with a tentative D call TRBD2 (5 bases). The CDR3 is 16 amino acids. Germline assignment: CDR1 SNHLY and CDR2 FYNNEI. The CDR3 loop reads CASREASGPAKNIQYF. As DNA, the CDR3 is TGTGCCAGCAGGGAAGCCAGCGGCCCGGCCAAAAACATTCAGTACTTC.

The chain recombines TRBV30 with TRBJ1-5; 8 bases map to TRBD1. CDR1 is GTSNPN, CDR2 SVGIG, per germline (reference sequence). The CDR3 is 13 residues long. Losses at the gene ends were 5 bases for V and 7 bases for J; bases not matched to a gene: 7. In DNA, the CDR3 is TGTGCCTGGTCTGGACAGGGCGGACAGCCCCAGCATTTT. This translates into CAWSGQGGQPQHF. Full variable domain (missing parts from reference TRBV30 and TRBJ1-5): SQTIHQWPATLVQPVGSPLSLECTVEGTSNPNLYWYRQAAGRGLQLLFYSVGIGQISSEVPQNLSASRPQDRQFILSSKKLLLSDSGFYLCAWSGQGGQPQHFGDGTRLSIL.

A few counts support this clonotype. This sequence joins TRBV27 and TRBJ1-1, with 9 bases lining up with TRBD1. Germline CDR1 and CDR2: MNHEY and SMNVEV (reference sequence). There are 16 residues in the CDR3. Trimming at V came to 4 bases and at J to 5 bases, leaving 11 bases not matched to a gene. CDR3 protein: CASSSTTGQGGTEAFF. In nucleotides, the CDR3 is TGTGCCAGCAGTTCCACCACGGGACAGGGTGGGACTGAAGCTTTCTTT.

This clonotype was counted ten times or more. The rearrangement joins TRBV19 to TRBJ1-5, with 10 bases that match TRBD1. V gave up 6 bases and J gave up 2 bases; unmatched junction bases: 1. Germline V gene data show CDR1 as LNHDA and CDR2 as SQIVND (reference sequence). There are 14 residues in the CDR3. The CDR3 coding sequence is TGTGCCAGTAGCGGGACAGGGGGCAATCAGCCCCAGCATTTT. Its protein is CASSGTGGNQPQHF.

V is TRBV20-1 and J is TRBJ2-7; D unresolved. With 5 bases removed from V and 6 bases from J, the gap between germline ends came to 17 bases. Germline values: CDR1 DFQATT, CDR2 SNEGSKA (reference sequence). The CDR3 spans 13 residues. CDR3 sequence (DNA): TGCAGTGCTGCCGACGGCCCTTTCTCCGAGCAGTACTTC. It encodes CSAADGPFSEQYF.

Ten or more counts support this clonotype. The CDR3 DNA sequence: TGTGCCACCAGCAGTGGGGGTAGCTCCTACAATGAGCAGTTCTTC. This codes for CATSSGGSSYNEQFF. J is TRBJ2-1 and V is TRBV15; D may match TRBD1 or TRBD2 (5 bases each). V was trimmed by 3 bases and J by 0 bases, leaving 9 bases between them. Germline assignment: CDR1 LNHNV and CDR2 YYDKDF (reference sequence). The CDR3 has 15 amino acids.

Worth noting for this clonotype: A much larger clone lies a single base off, so this may be a read error. The V and J genes are TRBV11-2 and TRBJ2-1; weak D call: TRBD2 (6 bases). The CDR3 has 13 residues. CDR1 and CDR2 (germline): SGHAT, FQNNGV. The DNA of the CDR3 is TGTGTCAGCAGCTTGCAAGCGGGCCATGAGCAGTTCTTC. Translation gives CVSSLQAGHEQFF. The whole variable domain, remainder taken from reference TRBV11-2 and TRBJ2-1, is EAGVAQSPRYKIIEKRQSVAFWCNPISGHATLYWYQQILGQGPKLLIQFQNNGVVDDSQLPKDRFSAERLKGVDSTLKIQPAKLEDSAVYLCVSSLQAGHEQFFGPGTRLTVL.

This clonotype was seen at least ten times. The chain uses TRBV9 and TRBJ1-2; D gene ambiguous. The CDR3 is 15 amino acids. Germline V lookup: CDR1 SGDLS, CDR2 YYNGEE. V was clipped by 3 bases and J by 3 bases, with 15 bases between them. The CDR3 here is CASSGSLDFDYGYTF. CDR3 nucleotide sequence: TGTGCCAGCAGCGGCTCCCTGGATTTCGACTATGGCTACACCTTC.

The chain links TRBV18 to TRBJ2-2, with 10 bases identical to TRBD2. The CDR3 spans 16 residues. Germline CDR1 KGHSH, CDR2 LQKENI. Unmatched junction bases numbered 3, after V lost 0 bases and J lost 5 bases. The CDR3 DNA follows: TGTGCCAGCTCACCACCCGGACTAGCGGCGACCGGGGAGCTGTTTTTT. It translates to CASSPPGLAATGELFF.

V is TRBV5-1 and J is TRBJ2-1, with TRBD1 identical over 8 bases. Trimming cost V 4 bases and J 2 bases; bases outside gene matches: 8. The CDR3 runs 16 residues. CDR1 and CDR2 from the germline V gene are SGHRS and YFSETQ. The CDR3 region has the DNA TGCGCCAGCAGCCCTGACGACAGGGGCACCTACAATGAGCAGTTCTTC. It translates to CASSPDDRGTYNEQFF.

Ten or more counts support this clonotype. The chain combines TRBV29-1 with TRBJ2-7; D might be TRBD2 (5 bases). Germline-derived CDR1 and CDR2 are SQVTM and ANQGSEA. The germline V and J ends were trimmed by 1 base and 3 bases, with 10 bases remaining between them. The CDR3 extends over 13 amino acids. This CDR3 is CSVEVGGYYEQYF. The CDR3 coding sequence is TGCAGCGTTGAAGTTGGCGGGTACTACGAGCAGTACTTC.